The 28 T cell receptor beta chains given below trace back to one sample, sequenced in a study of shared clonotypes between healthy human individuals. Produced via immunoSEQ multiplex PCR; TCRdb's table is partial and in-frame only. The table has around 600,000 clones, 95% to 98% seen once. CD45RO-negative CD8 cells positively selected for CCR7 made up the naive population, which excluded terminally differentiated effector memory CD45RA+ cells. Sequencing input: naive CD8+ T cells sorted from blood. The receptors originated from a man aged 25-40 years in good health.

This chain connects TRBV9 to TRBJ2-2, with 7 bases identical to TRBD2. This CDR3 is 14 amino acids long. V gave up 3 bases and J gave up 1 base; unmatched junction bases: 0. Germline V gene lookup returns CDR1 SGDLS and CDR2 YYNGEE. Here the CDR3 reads CASSASGNTGELFF. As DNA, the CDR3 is TGTGCCAGCAGCGCTAGCGGGAACACCGGGGAGCTGTTTTTT.

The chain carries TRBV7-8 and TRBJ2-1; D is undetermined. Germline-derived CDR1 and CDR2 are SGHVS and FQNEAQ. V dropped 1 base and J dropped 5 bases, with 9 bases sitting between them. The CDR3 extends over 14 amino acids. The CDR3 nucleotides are TGTGCCAGCAGCTTAGATTCTGGGGACAATGAGCAGTTCTTC. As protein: CASSLDSGDNEQFF.

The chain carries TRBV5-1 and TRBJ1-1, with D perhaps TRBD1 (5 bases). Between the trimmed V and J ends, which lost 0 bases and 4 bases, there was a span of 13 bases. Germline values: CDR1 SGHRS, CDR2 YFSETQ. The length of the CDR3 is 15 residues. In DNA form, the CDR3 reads TGCGCCAGCAGCTTGGGGGGCGGAGGGTTCACTGAAGCTTTCTTT. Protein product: CASSLGGGGFTEAFF.

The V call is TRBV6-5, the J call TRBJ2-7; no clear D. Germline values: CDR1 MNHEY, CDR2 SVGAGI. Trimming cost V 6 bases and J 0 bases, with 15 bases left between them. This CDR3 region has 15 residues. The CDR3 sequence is CASSLSGQASYEQYF. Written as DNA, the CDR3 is TGTGCCAGCAGCTTATCGGGCCAGGCCTCCTACGAGCAGTACTTC.

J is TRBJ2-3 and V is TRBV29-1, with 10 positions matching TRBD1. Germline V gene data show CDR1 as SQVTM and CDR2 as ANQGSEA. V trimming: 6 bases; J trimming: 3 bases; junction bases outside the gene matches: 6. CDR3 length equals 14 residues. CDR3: CSVTGGDLTDTQYF. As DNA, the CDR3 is TGCAGCGTGACAGGGGGCGATTTGACAGATACGCAGTATTTT.

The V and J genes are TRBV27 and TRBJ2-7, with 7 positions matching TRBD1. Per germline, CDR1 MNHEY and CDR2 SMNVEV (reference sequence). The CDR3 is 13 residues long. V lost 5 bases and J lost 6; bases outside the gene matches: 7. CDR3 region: CASSIQQGSEQYF. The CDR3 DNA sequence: TGTGCCAGCAGTATTCAACAGGGGAGCGAGCAGTACTTC.

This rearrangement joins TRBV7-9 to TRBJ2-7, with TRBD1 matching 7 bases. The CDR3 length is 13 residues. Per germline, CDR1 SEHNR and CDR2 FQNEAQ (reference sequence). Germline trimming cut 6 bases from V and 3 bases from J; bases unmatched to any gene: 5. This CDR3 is CASRDRAGYEQYF. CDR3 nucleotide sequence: TGTGCCAGCAGAGACAGGGCAGGCTACGAGCAGTACTTC.

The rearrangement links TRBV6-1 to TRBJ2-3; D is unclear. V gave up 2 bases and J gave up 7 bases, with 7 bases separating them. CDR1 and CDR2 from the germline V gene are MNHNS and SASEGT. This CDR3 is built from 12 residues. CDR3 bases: TGTGCCAGCAGTGAATATGGACATACGCAGTATTTT. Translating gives CASSEYGHTQYF.

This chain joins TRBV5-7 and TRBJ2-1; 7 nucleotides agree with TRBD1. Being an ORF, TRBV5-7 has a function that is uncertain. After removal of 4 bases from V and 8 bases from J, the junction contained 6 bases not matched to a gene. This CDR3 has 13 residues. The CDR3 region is CASSPDRADEQFF. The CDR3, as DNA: TGTGCCAGCAGCCCTGACAGGGCCGATGAGCAGTTCTTC.

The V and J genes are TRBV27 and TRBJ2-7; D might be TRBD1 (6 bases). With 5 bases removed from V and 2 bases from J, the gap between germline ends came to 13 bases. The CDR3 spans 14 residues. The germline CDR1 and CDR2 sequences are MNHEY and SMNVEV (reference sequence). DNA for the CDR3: TGTGCCAGCAGTCCACAGGGCGACACCTACGAGCAGTACTTC. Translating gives CASSPQGDTYEQYF.

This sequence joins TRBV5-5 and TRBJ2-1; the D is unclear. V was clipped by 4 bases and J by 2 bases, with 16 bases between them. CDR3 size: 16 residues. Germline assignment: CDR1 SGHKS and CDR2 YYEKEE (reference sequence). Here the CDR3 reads CASSPPRVGAYNEQFF. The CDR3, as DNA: TGTGCCAGCAGCCCCCCGAGAGTTGGGGCCTACAATGAGCAGTTCTTC.

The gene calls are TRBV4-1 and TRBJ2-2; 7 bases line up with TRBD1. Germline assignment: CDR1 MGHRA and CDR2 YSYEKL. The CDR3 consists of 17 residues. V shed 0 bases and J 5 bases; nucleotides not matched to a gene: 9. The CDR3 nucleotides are TGCGCCAGCAGCCAAGAAGGCGAAGGACAGGAGACCGGGGAGCTGTTTTTT. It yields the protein CASSQEGEGQETGELFF.

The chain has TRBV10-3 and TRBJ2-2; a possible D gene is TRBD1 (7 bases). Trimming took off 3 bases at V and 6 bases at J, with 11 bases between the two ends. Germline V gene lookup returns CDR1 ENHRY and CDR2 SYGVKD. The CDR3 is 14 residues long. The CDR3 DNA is TGTGCCATCAGTGACTCCAGGGGGGCCGGGGAGCTGTTTTTT. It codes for CAISDSRGAGELFF.

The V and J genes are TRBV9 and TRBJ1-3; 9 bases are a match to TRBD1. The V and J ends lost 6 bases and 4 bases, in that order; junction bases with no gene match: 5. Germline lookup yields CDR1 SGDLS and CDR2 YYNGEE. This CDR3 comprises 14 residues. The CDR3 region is CASTKTGGGNTIYF. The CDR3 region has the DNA TGTGCCAGCACCAAAACAGGGGGCGGAAACACCATATATTTT.

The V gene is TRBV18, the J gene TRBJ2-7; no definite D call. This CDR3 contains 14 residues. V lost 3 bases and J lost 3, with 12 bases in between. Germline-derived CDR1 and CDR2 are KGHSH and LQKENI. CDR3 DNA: TGTGCCAGCTCACCCCCACGGGCTAGCTACGAGCAGTACTTC. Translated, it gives CASSPPRASYEQYF.

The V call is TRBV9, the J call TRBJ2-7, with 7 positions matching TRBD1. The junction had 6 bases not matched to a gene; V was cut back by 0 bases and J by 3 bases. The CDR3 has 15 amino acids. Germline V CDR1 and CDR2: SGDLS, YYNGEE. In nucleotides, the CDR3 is TGTGCCAGCAGCGTAGCTGAGGGGGCGGGCTACGAGCAGTACTTC. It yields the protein CASSVAEGAGYEQYF.

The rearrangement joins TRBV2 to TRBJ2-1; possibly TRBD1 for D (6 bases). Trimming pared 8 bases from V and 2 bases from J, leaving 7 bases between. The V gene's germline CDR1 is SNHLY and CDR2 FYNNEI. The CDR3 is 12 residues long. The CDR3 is CASRDTYNEQFF. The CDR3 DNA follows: TGTGCCAGCCGGGACACCTACAATGAGCAGTTCTTC.

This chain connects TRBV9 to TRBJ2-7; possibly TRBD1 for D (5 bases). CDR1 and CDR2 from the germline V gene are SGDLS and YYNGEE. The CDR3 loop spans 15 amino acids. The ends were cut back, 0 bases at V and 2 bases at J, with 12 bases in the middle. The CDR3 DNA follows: TGTGCCAGCAGCGTAGAAGACAGACCCGCCTACGAGCAGTACTTC. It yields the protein CASSVEDRPAYEQYF.

The CDR3 DNA reads TGTGCCACCAGCAGCGAACGGACAGGCCTAGGAGAGACCCAGTACTTC. It encodes CATSSERTGLGETQYF. This sequence joins TRBV15 and TRBJ2-5, with 7 bases that match TRBD1. The CDR3 contains 16 residues. V was pared by 3 bases and J by 4 bases, with 11 bases of the junction left unmatched. The V gene's germline CDR1 is LNHNV and CDR2 YYDKDF (reference sequence).

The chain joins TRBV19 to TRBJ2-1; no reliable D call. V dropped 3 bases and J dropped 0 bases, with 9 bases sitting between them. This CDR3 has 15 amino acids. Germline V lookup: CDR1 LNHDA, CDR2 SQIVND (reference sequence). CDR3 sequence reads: CASSMGVSSYNEQFF. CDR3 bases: TGTGCCAGTAGTATGGGTGTTAGCTCCTACAATGAGCAGTTCTTC. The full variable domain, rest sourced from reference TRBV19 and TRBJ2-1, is DGGITQSPKYLFRKEGQNVTLSCEQNLNHDAMYWYRQDPGQGLRLIYYSQIVNDFQKGDIAEGYSVSREKKESFPLTVTSAQKNPTAFYLCASSMGVSSYNEQFFGPGTRLTVL.

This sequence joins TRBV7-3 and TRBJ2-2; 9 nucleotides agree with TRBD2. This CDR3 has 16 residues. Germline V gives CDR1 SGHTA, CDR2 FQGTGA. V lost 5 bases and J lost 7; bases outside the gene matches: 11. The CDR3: CASSLFPGLAGGELFF. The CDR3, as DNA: TGTGCCAGCAGCCTATTTCCGGGACTAGCCGGCGGGGAGCTGTTTTTT.

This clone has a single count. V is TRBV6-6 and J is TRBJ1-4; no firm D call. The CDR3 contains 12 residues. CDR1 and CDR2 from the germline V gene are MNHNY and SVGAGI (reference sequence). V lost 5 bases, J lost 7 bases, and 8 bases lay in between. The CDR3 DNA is TGTGCCAGCAGTCCCGTTGGTGAAAAACTGTTTTTT. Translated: CASSPVGEKLFF.

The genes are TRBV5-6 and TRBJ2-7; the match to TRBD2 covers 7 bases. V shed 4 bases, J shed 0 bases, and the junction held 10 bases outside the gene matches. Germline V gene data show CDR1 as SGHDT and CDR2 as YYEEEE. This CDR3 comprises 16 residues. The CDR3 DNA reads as TGTGCCAGCAGCCTTTTCACCGGGACTACCTCCTACGAGCAGTACTTC. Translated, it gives CASSLFTGTTSYEQYF.

The CDR3 DNA follows: TGTGCCAGCAGCACCCCGCGGACAGGGTCGGACTATGGCTACACCTTC. Protein sequence: CASSTPRTGSDYGYTF. This chain connects TRBV9 to TRBJ1-2, with 8 bases aligning to TRBD1. The CDR3 is made up of 16 amino acids. CDR1 and CDR2 from the germline V gene are SGDLS and YYNGEE. V was clipped by 4 bases and J by 3 bases; unmatched bases: 11.

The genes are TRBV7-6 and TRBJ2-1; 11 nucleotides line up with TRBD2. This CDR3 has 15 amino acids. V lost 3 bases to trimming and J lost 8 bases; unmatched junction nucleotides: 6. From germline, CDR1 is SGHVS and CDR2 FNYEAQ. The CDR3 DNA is TGTGCCAGCAGCTTCGGACTAGCGGGTAACTATGAGCAGTTCTTC. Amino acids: CASSFGLAGNYEQFF. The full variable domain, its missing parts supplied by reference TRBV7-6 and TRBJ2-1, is GAGVSQSPRYKVTKRGQDVALRCDPISGHVSLYWYRQALGQGPEFLTYFNYEAQQDKSGLPNDRFSAERPEGSISTLTIQRTEQRDSAMYRCASSFGLAGNYEQFFGPGTRLTVL.

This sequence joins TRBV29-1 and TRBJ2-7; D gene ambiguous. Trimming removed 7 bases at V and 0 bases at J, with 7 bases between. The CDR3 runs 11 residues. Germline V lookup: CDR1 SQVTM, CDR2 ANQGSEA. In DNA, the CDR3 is TGCAGCGCTGTCTCCTCCTACGAGCAGTACTTC. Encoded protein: CSAVSSYEQYF.

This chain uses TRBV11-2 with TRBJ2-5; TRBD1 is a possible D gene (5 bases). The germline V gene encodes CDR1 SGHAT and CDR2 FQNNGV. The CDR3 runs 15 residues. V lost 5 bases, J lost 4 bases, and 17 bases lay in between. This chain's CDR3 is CASSDIQLGVETQYF. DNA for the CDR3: TGTGCCAGCAGCGATATCCAATTAGGGGTAGAGACCCAGTACTTC.

The CDR3 DNA reads TGTGCCAGCAGCTTAACTGGACAGGGGACACTTATGAACACCGGGGAGCTGTTTTTT. Its protein product is CASSLTGQGTLMNTGELFF. This chain links TRBV7-9 with TRBJ2-2; 9 bases align to TRBD1. This CDR3 spans 19 amino acids. Germline CDR1 and CDR2: SEHNR and FQNEAQ (reference sequence). The ends lost 2 bases at V and 1 base at J; junction bases unmatched: 11.